The entry that follows covers one T cell receptor (beta chain) sequence. These data originate in a study of blood T cells in healthy people across ages. Primers used in a second PCR of roughly 7 to 12 cycles were a sample-barcoded 5' primer and a J-beta primer mix. MiXCR was run by TCRdb on the 5' RACE reads, yielding one entry per CDR3 protein. The repertoire holds 1.6 million or so distinct CDR3 sequences, with 30% to 40% as singletons. Per germline, CDR1 MNHEY and CDR2 SMNVEV (reference sequence). Unmatched junction bases numbered 15, after V lost 6 bases and J lost 8 bases. The CDR3 has 15 residues.

The receptor was derived from a woman aged 30 to 39 in good health. Sample: blood. This rearrangement joins TRBV27 to TRBJ1-2; 7 bases match TRBD1. CDR3: CASRGPGTVGLGYTF. The CDR3 nucleotides read TGTGCCAGCAGGGGGCCCGGGACAGTCGGTTTGGGCTACACCTTC.